The TCR beta chain described here comes from a study of shared clonotypes between healthy human individuals. Of note for this clone: As yet, its antigen is unknown.

General study results and limits: Clonotypes that were shared across a handful of donors made up around 5% of naive CD4 clonotypes.

Per the germline V gene, CDR1 is MDHEN and CDR2 is SYDVKM. CDR3 length: 16 residues. Trimming removed 4 bases from V and 5 bases from J; junction bases left unmatched: 11. Produced via immunoSEQ multiplex PCR; TCRdb's table is partial and in-frame only. The sample holds approximately 500,000 clones; less than 96% are singletons and the top ten take 0.055% to 0.075%. The J gene is TRBJ1-5, the V gene TRBV28, with 7 bases matching TRBD1. Sequencing used naive CD4+ T cells sorted from blood. The subset denotes: CD45RA+ positively selected. This TCR came from a young woman in good health. DNA of the CDR3: TGTGCCAGCAGTTCCGGACAGGCATTGTACTATCAGCCCCAGCATTTT. This sequence encodes CASSSGQALYYQPQHF.